The rows below give T cell receptor beta chains drawn from one sample of a study of T cell responses to AZD1222 COVID-19 vaccine. Only in-frame clones appear in the TCRdb table, and some are missing; sequencing was by immunoSEQ multiplex PCR. In the table there are 90,000 to 150,000 clones, about nine tenths of which are singletons. The sample consisted of peripheral blood, taken 28 days after the second AZD1222 dose. These receptors were taken from an adult who received the AZD1222 COVID-19 vaccine. The CDR3 runs from the conserved cysteine through the conserved F or W. A D gene is named only where the DNA matches it firmly.

V	length	D	J	DNA	CDR3
TRBV3-1/TRBV3-2	13	.	TRBJ2-7	TGTGCCAGCAGCCAAGAGACATGGGGCGAGCAGTACTTC	CASSQETWGEQYF
TRBV7-9	13	.	TRBJ1-2	TGTGCCAGCAGCCCGCGGGACGGCTATGGCTACACCTTC	CASSPRDGYGYTF
TRBV28	16	TRBD1	TRBJ2-5	TGTGCCAGCAGTTTACCGTCGACAGGGGGCAGTGAGACCCAGTACTTC	CASSLPSTGGSETQYF
TRBV10-3	15	TRBD2	TRBJ2-3	TGTGCCATCAGTGACCTAGCGGGCATCACAGATACGCAGTATTTT	CAISDLAGITDTQYF
TRBV27	13	.	TRBJ2-2	TGTGCCAGCAGGGCCCGAGGAACCGGGGAGCTGTTTTTT	CASRARGTGELFF
TRBV2	12	.	TRBJ1-2	TGTGCCAGCACAGGGGAGGTTTATGGCTACACCTTC	CASTGEVYGYTF
TRBV2	14	.	TRBJ2-2	TGTGCCAGCAATAGGGGTTCGCACACCGGGGAGCTGTTTTTT	CASNRGSHTGELFF
TRBV5-5	16	.	TRBJ1-6	TGTGCCAGCAGCCCCACCCCTGAGCGGGGTAATTCACCCCTCCACTTT	CASSPTPERGNSPLHF
TRBV11-2	13	.	TRBJ2-7	TGTGCCAGCCCCGGGACCCAGGTTAACGAGCAGTACTTC	CASPGTQVNEQYF
TRBV11-2	13	.	TRBJ1-1	TGTGCCAGCAGCTTATCGGGGAACACTGAAGCTTTCTTT	CASSLSGNTEAFF
TRBV9	15	.	TRBJ1-2	TGTGCCAGCAGCGTAGCTACGGGTGGCAAGGGGGGCTACACCTTC	CASSVATGGKGGYTF
TRBV27	14	.	TRBJ1-6	TGTGCCAGCAGTTTACAGGGATATAATTCACCCCTCCACTTT	CASSLQGYNSPLHF
TRBV11-2	13	.	TRBJ1-2	TGTGCCAGCAGCTACAAGACGGACTATGGCTACACCTTC	CASSYKTDYGYTF
TRBV6-5	11	.	TRBJ1-3	TGTGCCAGCAGTTACTCAAACACCATATATTTT	CASSYSNTIYF
TRBV6-5	15	.	TRBJ2-1	TGTGCCAGCAGTACCCGGGACATTGAATTCGATGAGCAGTTCTTC	CASSTRDIEFDEQFF
TRBV21-1	13	.	TRBJ1-2	TGTGCCAGCACTTCGGACATTTTGAGTGGCTACACCTTC	CASTSDILSGYTF
TRBV28	15	TRBD2	TRBJ2-7	TGTGCCAGCAGTCCTCCGCGGACTAGTTTGTACGAGCAGTACTTC	CASSPPRTSLYEQYF
TRBV18	14	TRBD1	TRBJ2-2	TGTGCCAGCTCGGGACAGGGAAACACCGGGGAGCTGTTTTTT	CASSGQGNTGELFF
TRBV6-1	17	TRBD1	TRBJ1-2	TGTGCCAGCAGTGAAGCGGGAGGACAGGGGGCGTTCTATGGCTACACCTTC	CASSEAGGQGAFYGYTF
TRBV29-1	12	.	TRBJ2-3	TGCAGCGTTGTGGGGGACACAGATACGCAGTATTTT	CSVVGDTDTQYF
TRBV6-5	14	.	TRBJ2-1	TGTGCCAGCAGTTACTCTGGGGAAGACAATGAGCAGTTCTTC	CASSYSGEDNEQFF
TRBV28	12	.	TRBJ1-5	TGTGCCAGCAGACGAGCTAATCAGCCCCAGCATTTT	CASRRANQPQHF
TRBV3-1/TRBV3-2	17	TRBD2	TRBJ2-5	TGTGCCAGCAGCCCTCGTCCTCTAGCGGGAGGGCACGAGACCCAGTACTTC	CASSPRPLAGGHETQYF
TRBV3-1/TRBV3-2	17	TRBD1	TRBJ2-1	TGTGCCAGCAGCCATTTAGGGACAGGTCACCCCTACAATGAGCAGTTCTTC	CASSHLGTGHPYNEQFF
TRBV19	14	.	TRBJ1-1	TGTGCCAGTAGTATAGGCGTTCAGAACACTGAAGCTTTCTTT	CASSIGVQNTEAFF
TRBV7-9	14	TRBD1	TRBJ1-4	TGTGCCAGCAGCTGGAACAGGGGAAGTGAAAAACTGTTTTTT	CASSWNRGSEKLFF